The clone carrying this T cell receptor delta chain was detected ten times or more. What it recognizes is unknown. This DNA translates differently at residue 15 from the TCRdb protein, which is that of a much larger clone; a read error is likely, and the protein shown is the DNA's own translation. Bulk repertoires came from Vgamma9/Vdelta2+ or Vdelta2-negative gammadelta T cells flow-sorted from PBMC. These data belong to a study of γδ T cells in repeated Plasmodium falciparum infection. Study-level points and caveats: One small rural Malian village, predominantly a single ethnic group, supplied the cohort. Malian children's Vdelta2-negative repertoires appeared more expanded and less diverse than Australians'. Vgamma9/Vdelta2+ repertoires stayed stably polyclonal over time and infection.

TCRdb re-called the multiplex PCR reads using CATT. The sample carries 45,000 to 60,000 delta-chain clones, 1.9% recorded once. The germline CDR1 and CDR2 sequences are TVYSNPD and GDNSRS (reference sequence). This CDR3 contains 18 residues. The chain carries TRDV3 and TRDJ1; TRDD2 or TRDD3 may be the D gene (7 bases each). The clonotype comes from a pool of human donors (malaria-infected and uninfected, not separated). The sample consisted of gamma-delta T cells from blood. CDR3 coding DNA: TGTGCCTTTAAGTTTCCTACTAGGCTGGGGGCTCCCACCGATGAACTCATCTTT. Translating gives CAFKFPTRLGAPTDELIF.